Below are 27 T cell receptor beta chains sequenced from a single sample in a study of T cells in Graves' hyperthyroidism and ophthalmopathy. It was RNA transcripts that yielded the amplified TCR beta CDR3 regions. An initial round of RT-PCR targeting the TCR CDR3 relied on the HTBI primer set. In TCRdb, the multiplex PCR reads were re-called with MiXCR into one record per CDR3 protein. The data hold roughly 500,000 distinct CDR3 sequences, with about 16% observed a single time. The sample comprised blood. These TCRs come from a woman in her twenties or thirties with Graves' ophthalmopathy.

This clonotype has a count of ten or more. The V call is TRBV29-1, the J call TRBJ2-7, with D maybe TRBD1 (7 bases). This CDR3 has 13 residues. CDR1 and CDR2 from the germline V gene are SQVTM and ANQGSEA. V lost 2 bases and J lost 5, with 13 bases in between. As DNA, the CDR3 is TGCAGCGTTGAATTGGGCAGGGGGGACGAGCAGTACTTC. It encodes CSVELGRGDEQYF.

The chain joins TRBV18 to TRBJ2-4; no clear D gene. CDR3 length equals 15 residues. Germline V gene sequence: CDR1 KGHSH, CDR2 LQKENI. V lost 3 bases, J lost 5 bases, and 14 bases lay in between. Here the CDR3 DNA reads TGTGCCAGCTCACCGACCTCAGGTTTACAAAACATTCAGTACTTC. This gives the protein CASSPTSGLQNIQYF.

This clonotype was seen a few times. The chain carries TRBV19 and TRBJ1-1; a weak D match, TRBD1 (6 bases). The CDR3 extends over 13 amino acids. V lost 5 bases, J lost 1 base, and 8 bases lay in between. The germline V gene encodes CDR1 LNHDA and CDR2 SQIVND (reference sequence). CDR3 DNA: TGTGCCAGTAGTCGGGACAAGAACACTGAAGCTTTCTTT. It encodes CASSRDKNTEAFF.

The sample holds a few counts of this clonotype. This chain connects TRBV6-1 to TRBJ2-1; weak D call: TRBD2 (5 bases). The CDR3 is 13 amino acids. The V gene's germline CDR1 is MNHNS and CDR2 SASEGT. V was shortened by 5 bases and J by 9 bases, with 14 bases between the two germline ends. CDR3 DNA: TGTGCCAGCAGTTTCGCGGGCCGGGGTGAGCAGTTCTTC. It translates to CASSFAGRGEQFF.

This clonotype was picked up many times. The DNA for the CDR3 is TGTGCCAGCAGTTACTATGGCTACACCTTC. This translates into CASSYYGYTF. J is TRBJ1-2 and V is TRBV2; D not certain. The CDR3 is 10 amino acids. Germline values: CDR1 SNHLY, CDR2 FYNNEI. V lost 5 bases and J 3 bases, leaving 1 base between the germline ends.

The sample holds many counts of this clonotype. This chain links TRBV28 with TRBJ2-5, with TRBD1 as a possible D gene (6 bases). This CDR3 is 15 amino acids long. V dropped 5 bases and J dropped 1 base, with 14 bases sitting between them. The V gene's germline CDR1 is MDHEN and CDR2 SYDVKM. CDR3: CASSTSTGPQETQYF. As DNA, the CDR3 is TGTGCCAGCAGTACGTCAACAGGGCCCCAAGAGACCCAGTACTTC.

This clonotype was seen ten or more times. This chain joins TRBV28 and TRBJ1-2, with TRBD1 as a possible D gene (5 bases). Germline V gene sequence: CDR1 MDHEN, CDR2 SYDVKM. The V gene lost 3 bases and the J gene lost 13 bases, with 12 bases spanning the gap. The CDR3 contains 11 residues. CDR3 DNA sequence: TGTGCCAGCAGTTTCCGGGGGAGTCCCACCTTC. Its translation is CASSFRGSPTF.

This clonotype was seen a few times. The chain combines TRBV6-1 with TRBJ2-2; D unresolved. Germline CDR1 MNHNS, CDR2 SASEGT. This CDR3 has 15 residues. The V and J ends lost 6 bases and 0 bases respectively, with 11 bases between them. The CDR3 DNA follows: TGTGCCAGCAGCGCAGAGTTCGCGAACACCGGGGAGCTGTTTTTT. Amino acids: CASSAEFANTGELFF.

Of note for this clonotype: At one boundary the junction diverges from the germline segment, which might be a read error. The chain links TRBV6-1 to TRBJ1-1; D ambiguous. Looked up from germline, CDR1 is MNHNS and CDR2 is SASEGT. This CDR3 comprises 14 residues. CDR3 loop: CASSGLLFSTKAFF. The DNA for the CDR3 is TGTGCCAGCAGTGGTTTGTTATTCAGCACTAAAGCTTTCTTT.

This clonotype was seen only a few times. DNA of the CDR3: TGTGCCATCGGGGCAGCGGGGCGCTCCTACGAGCAGTACTTC. Translated, it gives CAIGAAGRSYEQYF. The chain joins TRBV10-3 to TRBJ2-7; 7 bases fit TRBD2. Looked up from germline, CDR1 is ENHRY and CDR2 is SYGVKD. CDR3 size: 14 residues. With 8 bases clipped from V and 0 bases from J, the junction kept 7 bases outside the gene matches.

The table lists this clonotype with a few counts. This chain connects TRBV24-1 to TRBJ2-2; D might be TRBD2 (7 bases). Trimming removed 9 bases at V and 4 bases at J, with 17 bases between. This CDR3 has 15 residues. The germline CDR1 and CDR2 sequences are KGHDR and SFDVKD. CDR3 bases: TGTGCCACCCATCCGGGGGGCCCGATCACCGGGGAGCTGTTTTTT. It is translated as CATHPGGPITGELFF.

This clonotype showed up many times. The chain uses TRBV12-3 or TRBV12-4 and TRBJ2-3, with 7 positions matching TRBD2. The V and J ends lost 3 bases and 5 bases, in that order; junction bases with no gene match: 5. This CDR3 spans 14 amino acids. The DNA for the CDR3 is TGTGCCAGCAGTTTGGAGCGGGATTTAGATACGCAGTATTTT. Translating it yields CASSLERDLDTQYF.

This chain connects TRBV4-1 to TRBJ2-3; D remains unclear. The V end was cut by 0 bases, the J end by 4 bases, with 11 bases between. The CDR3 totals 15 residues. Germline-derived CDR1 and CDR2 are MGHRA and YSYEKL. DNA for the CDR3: TGCGCCAGCAGCCAAGATCAGCTAGTACCAGATACGCAGTATTTT. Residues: CASSQDQLVPDTQYF.

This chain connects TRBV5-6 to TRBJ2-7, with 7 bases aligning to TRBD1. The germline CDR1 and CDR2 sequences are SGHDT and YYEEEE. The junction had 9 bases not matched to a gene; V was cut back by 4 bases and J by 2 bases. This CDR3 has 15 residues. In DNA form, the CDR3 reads TGTGCCAGCAGCGGGGGCCCTGACAGGGCCTACGAGCAGTACTTC. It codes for CASSGGPDRAYEQYF.

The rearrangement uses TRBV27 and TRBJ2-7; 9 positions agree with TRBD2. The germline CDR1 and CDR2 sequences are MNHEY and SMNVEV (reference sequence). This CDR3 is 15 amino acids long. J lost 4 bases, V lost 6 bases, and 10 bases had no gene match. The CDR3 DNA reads TGTGCCAGCAGGTTGGGTAGCGGGAGATTTTACGAGCAGTACTTC. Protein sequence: CASRLGSGRFYEQYF.

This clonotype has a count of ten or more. DNA of the CDR3: TGTGCCAGCAGAAAAACCGGGACCCTTCGTAAAGCTTTCTTT. As protein: CASRKTGTLRKAFF. This rearrangement joins TRBV7-2 to TRBJ1-1; weak D call: TRBD1 (5 bases). From germline, CDR1 is SGHTA and CDR2 FQGNSA. Trimming cost V 6 bases and J 9 bases, with 20 bases left between them. The CDR3 length is 14 residues.

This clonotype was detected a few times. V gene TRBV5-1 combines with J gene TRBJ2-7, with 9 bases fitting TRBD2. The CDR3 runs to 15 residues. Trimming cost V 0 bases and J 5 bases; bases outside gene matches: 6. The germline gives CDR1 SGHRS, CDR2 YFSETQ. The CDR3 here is CASSLEGAGGDEQYF. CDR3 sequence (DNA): TGCGCCAGCAGCTTGGAGGGGGCGGGGGGGGACGAGCAGTACTTC.

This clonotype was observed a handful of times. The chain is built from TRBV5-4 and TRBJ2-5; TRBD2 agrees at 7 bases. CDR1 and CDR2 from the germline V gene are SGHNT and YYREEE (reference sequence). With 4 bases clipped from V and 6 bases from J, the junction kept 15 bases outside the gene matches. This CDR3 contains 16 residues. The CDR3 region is CASSPGYVGGMKTQYF. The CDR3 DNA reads TGTGCCAGCAGCCCAGGATACGTGGGAGGGATGAAGACCCAGTACTTC.

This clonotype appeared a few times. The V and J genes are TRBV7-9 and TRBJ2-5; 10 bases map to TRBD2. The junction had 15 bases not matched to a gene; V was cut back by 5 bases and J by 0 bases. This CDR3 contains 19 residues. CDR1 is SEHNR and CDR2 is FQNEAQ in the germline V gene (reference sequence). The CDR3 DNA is TGTGCCAGCAGCCGGCGGGTGGGGACTAGCGATAAGTACCAAGAGACCCAGTACTTC. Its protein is CASSRRVGTSDKYQETQYF. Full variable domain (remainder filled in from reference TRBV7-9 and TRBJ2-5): DTGVSQNPRHKITKRGQNVTFRCDPISEHNRLYWYRQTLGQGPEFLTYFQNEAQLEKSRLLSDRFSAERPKGSFSTLEIQRTEQGDSAMYLCASSRRVGTSDKYQETQYFGPGTRLLVL.

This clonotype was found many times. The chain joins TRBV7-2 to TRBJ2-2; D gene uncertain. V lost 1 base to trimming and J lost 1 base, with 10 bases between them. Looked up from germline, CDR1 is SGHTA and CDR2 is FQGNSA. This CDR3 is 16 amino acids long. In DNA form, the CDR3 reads TGTGCCAGCAGCTTAGGGCACCAAAAGAACACCGGGGAGCTGTTTTTT. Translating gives CASSLGHQKNTGELFF.

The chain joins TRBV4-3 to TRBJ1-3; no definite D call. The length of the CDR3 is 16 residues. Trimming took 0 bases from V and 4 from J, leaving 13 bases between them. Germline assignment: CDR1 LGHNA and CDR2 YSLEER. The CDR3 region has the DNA TGCGCCAGCAGCCAAGAAGCGGATCCCCGAGGAAACACCATATATTTT. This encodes CASSQEADPRGNTIYF.

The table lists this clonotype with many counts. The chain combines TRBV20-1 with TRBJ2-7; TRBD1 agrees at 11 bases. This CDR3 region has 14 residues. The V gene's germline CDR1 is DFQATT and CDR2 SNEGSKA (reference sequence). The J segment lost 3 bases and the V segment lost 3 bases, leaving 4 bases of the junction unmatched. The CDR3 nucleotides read TGCAGTGCTAGGGGGACAGGGGGATTCTACGAGCAGTACTTC. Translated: CSARGTGGFYEQYF.

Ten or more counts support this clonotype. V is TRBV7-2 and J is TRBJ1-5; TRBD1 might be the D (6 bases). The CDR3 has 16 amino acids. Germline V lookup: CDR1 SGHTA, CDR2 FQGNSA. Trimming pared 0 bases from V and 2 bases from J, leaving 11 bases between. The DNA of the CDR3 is TGTGCCAGCAGCTTAGCGGGGGGCAGGGGCAATCAGCCCCAGCATTTT. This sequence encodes CASSLAGGRGNQPQHF.

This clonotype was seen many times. The CDR3 sequence is CASSSPLAGGTREQFF. As DNA, the CDR3 is TGTGCCAGCAGCTCGCCACTAGCGGGAGGGACGCGCGAGCAGTTCTTC. This chain joins TRBV7-9 and TRBJ2-1; 13 nucleotides align to TRBD2. The junction had 10 bases not matched to a gene; V was cut back by 4 bases and J by 10 bases. CDR3 size: 16 residues. The germline gives CDR1 SEHNR, CDR2 FQNEAQ (reference sequence). The variable domain in full, completed from reference TRBV7-9 and TRBJ2-1, reads DTGVSQNPRHKITKRGQNVTFRCDPISEHNRLYWYRQTLGQGPEFLTYFQNEAQLEKSRLLSDRFSAERPKGSFSTLEIQRTEQGDSAMYLCASSSPLAGGTREQFFGPGTRLTVL.

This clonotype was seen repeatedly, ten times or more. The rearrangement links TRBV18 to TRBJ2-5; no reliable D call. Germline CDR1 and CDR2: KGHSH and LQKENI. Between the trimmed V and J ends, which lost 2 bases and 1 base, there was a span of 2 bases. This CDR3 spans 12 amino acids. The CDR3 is CASSPIQETQYF. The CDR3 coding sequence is TGTGCCAGCTCACCAATCCAAGAGACCCAGTACTTC.

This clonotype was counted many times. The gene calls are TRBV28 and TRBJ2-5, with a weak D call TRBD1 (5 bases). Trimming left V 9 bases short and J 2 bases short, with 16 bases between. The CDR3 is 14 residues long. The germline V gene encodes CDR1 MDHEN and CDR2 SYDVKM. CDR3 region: CASQDIDVQETQYF. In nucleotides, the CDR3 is TGTGCCAGTCAGGACATCGACGTACAAGAGACCCAGTACTTC. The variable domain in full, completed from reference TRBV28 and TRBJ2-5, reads DVKVTQSSRYLVKRTGEKVFLECVQDMDHENMFWYRQDPGLGLRLIYFSYDVKMKEKGDIPEGYSVSREKKERFSLILESASTNQTSMYLCASQDIDVQETQYFGPGTRLLVL.

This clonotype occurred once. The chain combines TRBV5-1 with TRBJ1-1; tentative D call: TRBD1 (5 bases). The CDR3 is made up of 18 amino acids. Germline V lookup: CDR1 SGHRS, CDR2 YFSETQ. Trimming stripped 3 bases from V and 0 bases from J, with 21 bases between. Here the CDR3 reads CASSSAFLGVQVNTEAFF. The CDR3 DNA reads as TGCGCCAGCAGCTCCGCCTTTTTGGGGGTTCAAGTGAACACTGAAGCTTTCTTT.